This record covers a single T cell receptor (beta chain). There is no known antigen for this receptor. No much larger clonotype is one base removed from it; base qualities were not supplied. The library was obtained by the immunoSEQ multiplex PCR assay. Deep sequencing of rearranged TCR beta loci, alongside multiparametric flow cytometry, was used to profile T cell repertoires. The table comes from immuneACCESS by way of TCRdb, which keeps in-frame sequences with V and J called. Part of the clones is missing from these tables; in studies checked, under half for an unresolved V gene and the rest for unknown reasons. In all, the sample holds 40,000 or so clones, and around nine tenths of those were seen once. The biggest ten clones account for about 16% of the sample. The data derive from a study of lymphopenia after photon versus proton radiotherapy (dated by TCRdb to the late 2010s). Study-wide context: In patients with gastrointestinal tumors who developed high-grade lymphopenia, the study compared the immunological effects of photon radiation therapy with those of proton radiation therapy. The 15 to 20 patients in the cohort had gastrointestinal tumors, were treated with either photon or proton therapy, and subsequently developed lymphopenia. The goal of the study was to characterize the differences between the two radiation modalities in how they affect the immune system. Overall results and qualifications from the work: Across the cohort, among patients who died, a greater drop in TCR diversity after the nadir was inversely correlated with overall survival time. After the lymphocyte count nadir, repertoires from photon-treated patients showed oligoclonal expansion, particularly of CD8+ Temra cells, and this expansion drove the decline in diversity. The survival association was assessed only in patients who died, and better survival with proton therapy was presented by the authors as a possibility rather than a demonstrated result. During treatment, patients who received photon therapy lost naive T cells and TCR diversity and gained effector/memory populations, whereas patients who received proton therapy remained relatively stable.

CDR1 LNHNV and CDR2 YYDKDF were looked up in the germline V gene (reference sequence). The junction carries 10 bases between V and J, which are trimmed by 0 bases and 0 bases respectively. There are 16 amino acids in the CDR3, from cysteine to phenylalanine inclusive. Left in the record is the CDR3 DNA by itself, 48 bases read in frame from the first base. The sample consisted of peripheral blood, taken from a patient treated with photon-based radiotherapy. The V and J segments used are TRBV15 and TRBJ2-3; no D segment can be confidently identified. The clonotype comes from a man between 60 and 75 years old with cholangiocarcinoma. The CDR3 corresponds to CATSRDGRSSTDTQYF. At the DNA level, the sequence is TGTGCCACCAGCAGAGATGGGCGTAGTAGCACAGATACGCAGTATTTT.